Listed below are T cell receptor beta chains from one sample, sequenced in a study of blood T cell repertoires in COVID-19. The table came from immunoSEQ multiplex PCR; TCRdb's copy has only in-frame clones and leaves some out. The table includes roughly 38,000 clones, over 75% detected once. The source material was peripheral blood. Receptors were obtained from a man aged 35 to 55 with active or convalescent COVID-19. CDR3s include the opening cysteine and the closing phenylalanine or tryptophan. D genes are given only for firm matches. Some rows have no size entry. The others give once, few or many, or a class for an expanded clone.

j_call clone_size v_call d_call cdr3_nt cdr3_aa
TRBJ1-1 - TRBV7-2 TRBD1 TGTGCCAGCAGCTTAAGGGCAGACAGGGCCGCTGAAGCTTTCTTT CASSLRADRAAEAFF
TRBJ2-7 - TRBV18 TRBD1 TGTGCCAGCTCACGGGTAACCCGAGGACAGGATTACTACGAGCAGTACTTC CASSRVTRGQDYYEQYF
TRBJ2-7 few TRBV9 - TGTGCCAGCAGCGTAGCGGGCGGGGCTGGCTCCTACGAGCAGTACTTC CASSVAGGAGSYEQYF
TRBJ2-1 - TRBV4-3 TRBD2 TGCGCCAGCAGCCGAACACTAGCGGGAGAGTACAATGAGCAGTTCTTC CASSRTLAGEYNEQFF
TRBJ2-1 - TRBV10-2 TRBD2 TGCGCCAGCAGTGAGCCATGGACGGGGCGGGAGGTCAATGAGCAGTTCTTC CASSEPWTGREVNEQFF
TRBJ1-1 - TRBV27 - TGTGCCAGCAGTTTCACCGGCGGCACTGAAGCTTTCTTT CASSFTGGTEAFF
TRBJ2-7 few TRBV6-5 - TGTGCCAGCAGGCCAACGGGGTACGAGCAGTACTTC CASRPTGYEQYF
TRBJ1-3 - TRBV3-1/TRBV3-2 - TGTGCCAGCAGACAAGGGGCGGGAAACACCATATATTTT CASRQGAGNTIYF
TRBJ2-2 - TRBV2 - TGTGCCAGCAGACCCTCGACTGACACCGGGGAGCTGTTTTTT CASRPSTDTGELFF
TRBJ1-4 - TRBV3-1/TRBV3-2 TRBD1 TGTGCCAGCAGCCAGACAGGGGGCCGGATAGGGAAGGAAAAACTGTTTTTT CASSQTGGRIGKEKLFF
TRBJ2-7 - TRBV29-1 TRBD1 TGCAGCGTTAAGGACAGGGAAGCCGAGCAGTACTTC CSVKDREAEQYF
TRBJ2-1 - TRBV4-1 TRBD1 TGCGCCAGCAGCCAAGATGGGACAGAAGAGCAGTTCTTC CASSQDGTEEQFF
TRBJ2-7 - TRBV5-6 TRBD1 TGTGCCAGCAGTTCCTGGACAGGGATGAACGAGCAGTACTTC CASSSWTGMNEQYF
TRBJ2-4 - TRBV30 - TGTGCCTGGAGCGCCCTCGGGGTAGCCAAAAACATTCAGTACTTC CAWSALGVAKNIQYF
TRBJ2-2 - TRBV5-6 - TGTGCCAGCAGCCGCGACGGGAACTCGAACACCGGGGAGCTGTTTTTT CASSRDGNSNTGELFF
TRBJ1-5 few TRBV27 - TGTGCCAGCAGTTTTACAGGGAATCCCCAGCATTTT CASSFTGNPQHF
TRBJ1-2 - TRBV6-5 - TGTGCCAGCAGTTACCGAGGACAGTTCTATGGCTACACCTTC CASSYRGQFYGYTF
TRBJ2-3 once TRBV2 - TGTGCCAGCAGTGAGTCTCAAGGGGGTATCACAGATACGCAGTATTTT CASSESQGGITDTQYF
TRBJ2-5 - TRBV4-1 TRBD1 TGCGCCAGCAGCCCCAGAGACAGGGGACAAGAGACCCAGTACTTC CASSPRDRGQETQYF
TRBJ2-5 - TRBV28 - TGTGCCAGCAGTTTATTTAAGACAGGCAAGGAGACCCAGTACTTC CASSLFKTGKETQYF
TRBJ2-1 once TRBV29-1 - TGCAGCGTTGAGAAAGGGAGCAATGAGCAGTTCTTC CSVEKGSNEQFF